Listed here are 32 T cell receptor beta chains from one sample, sequenced in a study of radiation and T cells in renal cell carcinoma. Time point reported: blood 4 weeks post-SBRT, at nephrectomy. Noted treatment: 15 Gy SBRT to primary tumor, nephrectomy 4 weeks later. Here immunoSEQ multiplex PCR was the method, and the copy in TCRdb shows in-frame clones only, minus some. The profile covers approximately 150,000 clones, with approximately 86% appearing a single time and about a sixth taken by the ten largest. The sequencing used blood, collected from a patient whose treatment included radiotherapy and nephrectomy. Receptor source: a woman between 45 and 65 years old with renal cell carcinoma.

This chain links TRBV7-2 with TRBJ2-2; no clear D gene. The V end lost 3 bases, the J end lost 0 bases, and 8 bases lay between the germline ends. Germline assignment: CDR1 SGHTA and CDR2 FQGNSA. The CDR3 runs to 15 residues. Here the CDR3 reads CASSFLETNTGELFF. The DNA of the CDR3 is TGTGCCAGCAGCTTTTTAGAGACGAACACCGGGGAGCTGTTTTTT. Looking up the rest from reference TRBV7-2 and TRBJ2-2 gives the full variable domain: GAGVSQSPSNKVTEKGKDVELRCDPISGHTALYWYRQSLGQGLEFLIYFQGNSAPDKSGLPSDRFSAERTGGSVSTLTIQRTQQEDSAVYLCASSFLETNTGELFFGEGSRLTVL.

The V call is TRBV7-2, the J call TRBJ2-3, with 7 bases fitting TRBD2. V lost 1 base to trimming and J lost 8 bases; unmatched junction nucleotides: 6. The CDR3 length is 14 residues. Germline CDR1 SGHTA, CDR2 FQGNSA. The CDR3 DNA reads TGTGCCAGCAGCTTAGGACTAGCCTTAGGTACGCAGTATTTT. Translating it yields CASSLGLALGTQYF.

This rearrangement joins TRBV27 to TRBJ1-5; no clear D gene. The V end lost 8 bases, the J end lost 5 bases, and 7 bases lay between the germline ends. The CDR3 is made up of 11 amino acids. CDR1 and CDR2 (germline): MNHEY, SMNVEV (reference sequence). The CDR3 coding sequence is TGTGCCAGCCAGGCGGATCAGCCCCAGCATTTT. Protein sequence: CASQADQPQHF.

This clone was detected once. Written as DNA, the CDR3 is TGCGCCAGCAGCTTGCAAGGCAGGGGTGAAAAACTGTTTTTT. This codes for CASSLQGRGEKLFF. J is TRBJ1-4 and V is TRBV5-1; TRBD1 is a possible D gene (6 bases). CDR3 length: 14 amino acids. Germline V gives CDR1 SGHRS, CDR2 YFSETQ. Trimming removed 1 base from V and 7 bases from J, with 11 bases in between. The variable domain in full, completed from reference TRBV5-1 and TRBJ1-4, reads KAGVTQTPRYLIKTRGQQVTLSCSPISGHRSVSWYQQTPGQGLQFLFEYFSETQRNKGNFPGRFSGRQFSNSRSEMNVSTLELGDSALYLCASSLQGRGEKLFFGSGTQLSVL.

The chain combines TRBV19 with TRBJ1-4, with TRBD1 identical over 9 bases. The CDR3 consists of 14 residues. Germline V lookup: CDR1 LNHDA, CDR2 SQIVND (reference sequence). V trimming: 3 bases; J trimming: 7 bases; junction bases outside the gene matches: 3. The CDR3 loop reads CASSMGQGGEKLFF. DNA of the CDR3: TGTGCCAGTAGTATGGGACAGGGCGGTGAAAAACTGTTTTTT. Full variable domain (missing parts from reference TRBV19 and TRBJ1-4): DGGITQSPKYLFRKEGQNVTLSCEQNLNHDAMYWYRQDPGQGLRLIYYSQIVNDFQKGDIAEGYSVSREKKESFPLTVTSAQKNPTAFYLCASSMGQGGEKLFFGSGTQLSVL.

The J gene is TRBJ2-3, the V gene TRBV29-1; D tentatively fits TRBD1 or TRBD2 (5 bases each). Germline CDR1 SQVTM, CDR2 ANQGSEA. The CDR3 consists of 11 residues. The germline V and J ends were trimmed by 6 bases and 1 base, with 5 bases remaining between them. CDR3 nucleotide sequence: TGCAGCGTGGGACGCACAGATACGCAGTATTTT. Protein sequence: CSVGRTDTQYF.

This clone has just a few counts. CDR3 coding DNA: TGCGCCAGCAGCCAAGATGGGCGGGGTCGTGAAAAACTGTTTTTT. Amino acids: CASSQDGRGREKLFF. The chain links TRBV4-3 to TRBJ1-4; D is unclear. The ends were cut back, 0 bases at V and 7 bases at J, with 12 bases in the middle. The germline V gene encodes CDR1 LGHNA and CDR2 YSLEER. This CDR3 has 15 residues.

The chain employs TRBV7-2 and TRBJ1-3; a weak D match, TRBD1 (6 bases). V was clipped by 0 bases and J by 4 bases, with 13 bases between them. Germline V gene sequence: CDR1 SGHTA, CDR2 FQGNSA. This CDR3 has 16 amino acids. The chain's CDR3 is CASSLAGGGLGNTIYF. The CDR3 coding sequence is TGTGCCAGCAGCTTAGCGGGGGGCGGCTTAGGAAACACCATATATTTT.

The J gene is TRBJ1-2, the V gene TRBV27; D uncertain. V was shortened by 2 bases and J by 5 bases, with 9 bases between the two germline ends. Germline CDR1 reads MNHEY; CDR2 reads SMNVEV (reference sequence). The CDR3 has 13 residues. The CDR3 DNA reads TGTGCCAGCAGTTTAGGCTTGGGGTATGGCTACACCTTC. This gives the protein CASSLGLGYGYTF.

V is TRBV6-1 and J is TRBJ1-2; no definite D call. In germline, CDR1 is MNHNS, CDR2 SASEGT. The CDR3 loop spans 14 amino acids. Trimming cost V 8 bases and J 4 bases, with 17 bases left between them. CDR3 nucleotide sequence: TGTGCCAGCGCCCCCTCCTCGGAGACCTATGGCTACACCTTC. This translates into CASAPSSETYGYTF.

The V gene is TRBV7-2, the J gene TRBJ2-1; no reliable D call. The CDR3 sequence is 14 residues long. V lost 4 bases, J lost 9 bases, and 16 bases lay in between. CDR1 SGHTA and CDR2 FQGNSA come from the germline V gene. CDR3 in amino acids: CASSSHYTQREQFF. Written as DNA, the CDR3 is TGTGCCAGCAGCTCCCACTATACGCAGCGTGAGCAGTTCTTC. Filled out from reference TRBV7-2 and TRBJ2-1, the complete variable domain reads GAGVSQSPSNKVTEKGKDVELRCDPISGHTALYWYRQSLGQGLEFLIYFQGNSAPDKSGLPSDRFSAERTGGSVSTLTIQRTQQEDSAVYLCASSSHYTQREQFFGPGTRLTVL.

The V and J genes are TRBV6-5 and TRBJ2-5; the D is unclear. CDR3 length equals 12 residues. Germline assignment: CDR1 MNHEY and CDR2 SVGAGI. V lost 5 bases, J lost 7 bases, and 11 bases lay in between. This chain's CDR3 is CASSPDPRTQYF. Here the CDR3 DNA reads TGTGCCAGCAGTCCAGATCCCCGGACCCAGTACTTC.

The rearrangement links TRBV7-2 to TRBJ1-2, with TRBD1 as a possible D gene (5 bases). V was pared by 0 bases and J by 8 bases, with 10 bases between. The CDR3 has 13 residues. Germline CDR1 reads SGHTA; CDR2 reads FQGNSA. This CDR3 is CASSLAGEGGYTF. In DNA, the CDR3 is TGTGCCAGCAGCTTAGCAGGAGAGGGGGGCTACACCTTC. Variable domain in full (rest from reference TRBV7-2 and TRBJ1-2): GAGVSQSPSNKVTEKGKDVELRCDPISGHTALYWYRQSLGQGLEFLIYFQGNSAPDKSGLPSDRFSAERTGGSVSTLTIQRTQQEDSAVYLCASSLAGEGGYTFGSGTRLTVV.

The chain uses TRBV27 and TRBJ1-1, with D unclear. Per germline, CDR1 MNHEY and CDR2 SMNVEV (reference sequence). The germline V and J ends were trimmed by 5 bases and 1 base, with 8 bases remaining between them. The CDR3 covers 13 residues. The CDR3 spells CASSPSTNTEAFF. As DNA, the CDR3 is TGTGCCAGCAGTCCATCAACGAACACTGAAGCTTTCTTT.

The chain is built from TRBV2 and TRBJ2-7, with D possibly matching TRBD1 (6 bases). The CDR3 contains 14 residues. The germline CDR1 and CDR2 sequences are SNHLY and FYNNEI. Trimming pared 6 bases from V and 1 base from J, leaving 13 bases between. CDR3 in amino acids: CASRTQTGSYEQYF. The CDR3 nucleotides read TGTGCCAGCAGGACTCAGACAGGTTCCTACGAGCAGTACTTC.

The chain recombines TRBV5-4 with TRBJ2-7; 9 bases fit TRBD1. Germline assignment: CDR1 SGHNT and CDR2 YYREEE (reference sequence). V lost 0 bases, J lost 3 bases, and 1 base stayed unmatched. CDR3 size: 14 residues. CDR3 DNA: TGTGCCAGCAGCTTGGGGGACAGGGACTACGAGCAGTACTTC. This codes for CASSLGDRDYEQYF.

The chain is built from TRBV7-2 and TRBJ2-1, with TRBD1 matching over 9 bases. The V segment lost 2 bases and the J segment 6 bases; nucleotides outside the gene matches: 11. This CDR3 is 17 amino acids long. Germline V gene lookup returns CDR1 SGHTA and CDR2 FQGNSA. Here the CDR3 DNA reads TGTGCCAGCAGCTTAAGTCCGGGACAGGGTAGCTCCAATGAGCAGTTCTTC. Residues: CASSLSPGQGSSNEQFF.

The rearrangement uses TRBV5-6 and TRBJ1-2; maybe TRBD1 (5 bases). CDR3 size: 14 residues. The germline V gene encodes CDR1 SGHDT and CDR2 YYEEEE. Between the trimmed V and J ends, which lost 4 bases and 4 bases, there was a span of 14 bases. The CDR3 loop is CASSRNQGIYGYTF. CDR3 in DNA: TGTGCCAGCAGCCGCAACCAGGGAATCTATGGCTACACCTTC.

The chain links TRBV7-6 to TRBJ2-7, with D possibly matching TRBD2 (5 bases). The germline CDR1 and CDR2 sequences are SGHVS and FNYEAQ. The V and J ends lost 1 base and 2 bases respectively, with 9 bases between them. The CDR3 is made up of 14 amino acids. This CDR3 reads CASSLEYGAYEQYF. The CDR3 coding sequence is TGTGCCAGCAGCTTAGAATACGGGGCCTACGAGCAGTACTTC.

This rearrangement joins TRBV10-1 to TRBJ2-6; D call uncertain. The CDR3 runs to 19 residues. Germline V lookup: CDR1 WNHNN, CDR2 SYGVQD (reference sequence). V gave up 0 bases and J gave up 0 bases, with 15 bases separating them. CDR3 nucleotide sequence: TGCGCCAGCAGTGAGTCGTTGGGGTCCGAATACTCTGGGGCCAACGTCCTGACTTTC. Protein sequence: CASSESLGSEYSGANVLTF.

The chain uses TRBV18 and TRBJ2-1; TRBD1 aligns across 11 bases. J gave up 5 bases and V 6 bases, and 6 bases lay outside the gene matches. Germline V gene data show CDR1 as KGHSH and CDR2 as LQKENI. This CDR3 is 15 amino acids long. The DNA of the CDR3 is TGTGCCAGCTCTCGCCGGGACAGGGGGAACAATGAGCAGTTCTTC. Translated: CASSRRDRGNNEQFF.

The chain carries TRBV28 and TRBJ1-5; D uncertain. In germline, CDR1 is MDHEN, CDR2 SYDVKM. The CDR3 loop spans 12 amino acids. The ends were cut back, 6 bases at V and 0 bases at J, with 3 bases in the middle. Written as DNA, the CDR3 is TGTGCCAGCAGAGATAGCAATCAGCCCCAGCATTTT. The encoded protein is CASRDSNQPQHF.

The chain uses TRBV19 and TRBJ2-1, with D perhaps matching TRBD1 (5 bases). CDR3 length equals 13 residues. Germline V gives CDR1 LNHDA, CDR2 SQIVND (reference sequence). V was trimmed by 3 bases and J by 7 bases, leaving 10 bases between them. The CDR3 sequence: CASSIIRQNEQFF. CDR3 DNA sequence: TGTGCCAGTAGTATCATTCGACAGAATGAGCAGTTCTTC.

The CDR3 protein is CASTLTVGVNTEAFF. As DNA, the CDR3 is TGTGCCAGCACTTTGACCGTAGGGGTAAACACTGAAGCTTTCTTT. V is TRBV5-4 and J is TRBJ1-1; tentatively, D is TRBD1 (5 bases). Trimming removed 6 bases from V and 2 bases from J, with 17 bases in between. The germline V gene has CDR1 SGHNT and CDR2 YYREEE (reference sequence). This CDR3 has 15 amino acids.

The chain has TRBV7-9 and TRBJ1-1; 11 positions match TRBD1. The CDR3 is made up of 15 amino acids. V lost 5 bases and J lost 11; bases outside the gene matches: 13. Germline CDR1 and CDR2: SEHNR and FQNEAQ (reference sequence). The CDR3 is CASSEERDRGYRAFF. The CDR3 nucleotides read TGTGCCAGCAGCGAAGAGCGGGACAGGGGGTATAGGGCTTTCTTT.

This chain joins TRBV5-1 and TRBJ2-2; maybe TRBD1 (6 bases). Trimming pared 5 bases from V and 0 bases from J, leaving 14 bases between. From germline, CDR1 is SGHRS and CDR2 YFSETQ. This CDR3 region has 16 residues. The CDR3 loop reads CASRTGTLTNTGELFF. The DNA for the CDR3 is TGCGCCAGCAGAACCGGGACACTAACGAACACCGGGGAGCTGTTTTTT.

The rearrangement uses TRBV30 and TRBJ1-6; 8 bases agree with TRBD1. The V gene end was trimmed by 2 bases and the J gene end by 14 bases; junction bases not matched to a gene: 11. The CDR3 sequence is 14 residues long. Germline V CDR1 and CDR2: GTSNPN, SVGIG (reference sequence). The CDR3 bases are TGTGCCTGGAGTCTGACAGGGGCCGCACCCACCCTCCACTTT. Its protein is CAWSLTGAAPTLHF.

A word on this clone: The sample carries other DNA sequences with the same CDR3. CDR3 amino acids: CASRLNTEAFF. CDR3 DNA sequence: TGTGCCAGCAGACTGAACACTGAAGCTTTCTTT. The chain is built from TRBV2 and TRBJ1-1; D gene unclear. CDR1 and CDR2 from the germline V gene are SNHLY and FYNNEI. The V and J ends lost 6 bases and 0 bases respectively, with 2 bases between them. The CDR3 runs 11 residues.

Here the CDR3 reads CAIRSQGGGYTF. DNA of the CDR3: TGTGCCATCAGATCTCAGGGAGGAGGCTACACCTTC. The gene calls are TRBV10-3 and TRBJ1-2, with a weak D call TRBD1 (5 bases). The germline CDR1 and CDR2 sequences are ENHRY and SYGVKD. This CDR3 is 12 amino acids long. Trimming cost V 6 bases and J 8 bases, with 13 bases left between them.

The gene calls are TRBV9 and TRBJ2-3, with 13 nucleotides matching TRBD2. The germline V gene encodes CDR1 SGDLS and CDR2 YYNGEE. This CDR3 is 17 amino acids long. V shed 3 bases and J 2 bases; nucleotides not matched to a gene: 6. The CDR3 protein is CASSGGTSGTYTDTQYF. In DNA, the CDR3 is TGTGCCAGCAGCGGAGGGACTAGCGGGACGTACACAGATACGCAGTATTTT.

The V gene is TRBV5-1, the J gene TRBJ2-2; D not certain. Germline V gene lookup returns CDR1 SGHRS and CDR2 YFSETQ. This CDR3 spans 13 amino acids. V lost 10 bases, J lost 5 bases, and 15 bases lay in between. The CDR3 nucleotides are TGCGCCGGCCGACAATATCGTACCGGGGAGCTGTTTTTT. Protein product: CAGRQYRTGELFF.

A few counts support this clone. One junction end disagrees with the germline gene, perhaps due to a read error. The chain joins TRBV27 to TRBJ2-4; the match to TRBD1 covers 9 bases. Looked up from germline, CDR1 is MNHEY and CDR2 is SMNVEV (reference sequence). The CDR3 runs to 12 residues. This CDR3 reads CASSPRTGVTNF. The CDR3 bases are TGTGCCAGCAGTCCGCGGACAGGGGTAACTAACTTC.